The 30 T cell receptor beta chains below were found in one sample sequenced in a study of T cell clonality in common variable immunodeficiency. Their antigens remain unidentified. Findings and caveats of the study: Common variable immunodeficiency TCR beta sequences reportedly had fewer deletions and N-nucleotide insertions.

Using immunoSEQ multiplex PCR, the repertoire was profiled, and TCRdb retains in-frame clones only, with some absent. Listed for the sample are tens of thousands of clones, none seen a single time. What was sequenced was peripheral blood mononuclear cells. Receptors originate from a human donor with common variable immunodeficiency.

In this sample, this clone turned up many times. With the read ending 3 residues before the CDR3 end, the germline J gene is used to fill in that end. This chain links TRBV29-1 with TRBJ2-1, with TRBD2 as a possible D gene (5 bases). The V end lost 6 bases, the J end lost 6 bases, and 18 bases lay between the germline ends. The length of the CDR3 is 14 residues. Germline V gene sequence: CDR1 SQVTM, CDR2 ANQGSEA. The CDR3 DNA, read in part, is TGCAGCGTGATGACTATGGCCCCCTCCAATGAG. Translating gives CSVMTMAPSNE. The full CDR3 protein reads CSVMTMAPSNEQFF.

This clone was seen a handful of times. The read finishes 3 residues shy of the CDR3 end, and the germline J gene is used to complete it. The rearrangement joins TRBV2 to TRBJ2-5; TRBD2 is a possible D gene (5 bases). The CDR3 extends over 14 amino acids. Germline V gene lookup returns CDR1 SNHLY and CDR2 FYNNEI. Trimming shortened V by 2 bases and J by 7 bases, and 14 bases separated the two germline ends. CDR3 protein: CASSELRRAATQYF. CDR3 DNA (partial): TGTGCCAGCAGTGAACTTCGGCGAGCGGCGACC.

This clone has just a few counts. Read data end 3 residues before the CDR3 end; the end is taken from the germline J gene. The J gene is TRBJ2-7, the V gene TRBV19, with 12 bases that match TRBD1. Germline CDR1 reads LNHDA; CDR2 reads SQIVND (reference sequence). With V trimmed by 6 bases and J by 3 bases, 15 bases remained unmatched. The CDR3 consists of 18 residues. This chain's CDR3 is CASSHSVPGQGASYEQYF. CDR3 DNA (partial): TGTGCCAGTAGCCACTCTGTTCCGGGACAGGGGGCAAGCTACGAG.

The sample holds many counts of this clone. Read sequence stops 3 residues before the CDR3 end, and the germline J gene provides the missing end. The chain carries TRBV5-1 and TRBJ1-2; D not resolved. Per germline, CDR1 SGHRS and CDR2 YFSETQ. V shed 4 bases and J shed 7 bases, with 11 bases lying between them. The CDR3 has 12 residues. The CDR3 protein is CASSLDGPGYTF. CDR3 bases read: TGCGCCAGCAGCCTGGACGGTCCTGGC.

This clone was found many times. The read comes to an end 3 residues before the CDR3 does, leaving the germline J gene to fill in the end. V gene TRBV7-2 combines with J gene TRBJ2-1, with 14 bases lining up with TRBD2. Germline assignment: CDR1 SGHTA and CDR2 FQGNSA. The CDR3 consists of 15 residues. V shed 5 bases, J shed 9 bases, and the junction held 6 bases outside the gene matches. The DNA read from the CDR3 is TGTGCCAGCAGCATGGGACTAGCGGGGGCCAGTGAG. Translation gives CASSMGLAGASE. The CDR3 as a whole reads CASSMGLAGASEQFF.

This clone was counted between two and nine times. The read stops 3 residues short of the end of the CDR3; the missing end is completed from the germline J gene. V gene TRBV7-2 combines with J gene TRBJ2-5; 7 bases agree with TRBD1. Per germline, CDR1 SGHTA and CDR2 FQGNSA. This CDR3 has 15 amino acids. V gave up 1 base and J gave up 0 bases; unmatched junction bases: 2. CDR3: CASSLGQGDQETQYF. The covered CDR3 bases are TGTGCCAGCAGCTTAGGGCAGGGGGACCAAGAGACC. The full variable domain, in which reference TRBV7-2 and TRBJ2-5 provide the parts outside the CDR3, is GAGVSQSPSNKVTEKGKDVELRCDPISGHTALYWYRQSLGQGLEFLIYFQGNSAPDKSGLPSDRFSAERTGGSVSTLTIQRTQQEDSAVYLCASSLGQGDQETQYFGPGTRLLVL.

Notes on this clone: The observed sequence ends 3 residues before the CDR3 terminus, with the missing tail filled in from the germline J gene. The chain employs TRBV20-1 and TRBJ2-7; no reliable D call. Trimming removed 4 bases from V and 3 bases from J, with 13 bases in between. This CDR3 is built from 13 residues. Germline assignment: CDR1 DFQATT and CDR2 SNEGSKA (reference sequence). Partial CDR3 DNA: TGCAGTGCTAAGAGGTCCTCGAACTACGAG. It is translated as CSAKRSSNYE. The CDR3 in full is CSAKRSSNYEQYF.

This clone was picked up many times. The read terminates 3 residues ahead of where the CDR3 ends, so the germline J gene completes it. V usage is TRBV13 and J usage is TRBJ2-3, with 13 positions matching TRBD2. From germline, CDR1 is PRHDT and CDR2 FYEKMQ (reference sequence). The trim removed 5 bases at V and 0 bases at J, leaving 8 bases unmatched. The CDR3 is 18 residues long. The CDR3 protein is CASSHRLAGGPSTDTQYF. CDR3 DNA, as far as it was read: TGTGCCAGCAGCCACCGACTAGCGGGGGGACCTAGCACAGATACG.

Of note for this clone: The missing CDR3 end, 3 residues past where the read stops, is filled in from the germline J gene. The same CDR3 is also encoded by other DNA sequences in this sample. The genes are TRBV19 and TRBJ1-2; no firm D call. CDR1 LNHDA and CDR2 SQIVND come from the germline V gene (reference sequence). The CDR3 runs to 13 residues. Trimming shortened V by 2 bases and J by 1 base, and 5 bases separated the two germline ends. The part of the CDR3 DNA that was read is TGTGCCAGTAGTATAAAGGGTAACTATGGC. Amino acids: CASSIKGNYG. The entire CDR3 reads CASSIKGNYGYTF. The variable domain in full, completed from reference TRBV19 and TRBJ1-2, reads DGGITQSPKYLFRKEGQNVTLSCEQNLNHDAMYWYRQDPGQGLRLIYYSQIVNDFQKGDIAEGYSVSREKKESFPLTVTSAQKNPTAFYLCASSIKGNYGYTFGSGTRLTVV.

There are many counts of this clone. Coverage ceases 3 residues before the CDR3 finishes, and the germline J gene fills in the end. The rearrangement uses TRBV30 and TRBJ2-5; possible D gene TRBD2, 6 bases. Germline assignment: CDR1 GTSNPN and CDR2 SVGIG (reference sequence). The CDR3 is 13 residues long. V lost 3 bases and J lost 4, with 12 bases in between. Here the CDR3 reads CAWRPLATETQYF. The CDR3 DNA, read in part, is TGTGCCTGGAGACCACTAGCCACAGAGACC.

This clone was found many times. The read is 3 residues too short to cover the CDR3 end, so that end is filled in from the germline J gene. This chain links TRBV2 with TRBJ2-3; no reliable D call. The germline V and J ends were trimmed by 8 bases and 1 base, with 13 bases remaining between them. The CDR3 covers 14 residues. CDR1 and CDR2 (germline): SNHLY, FYNNEI. CDR3 region: CASLLRGGTDTQYF. The sequenced part of the CDR3 DNA is TGTGCCAGCCTACTACGCGGAGGCACAGATACG.

At least ten counts were recorded for this clone. The CDR3 end is not reached by the read, which stops 3 residues before it; the germline J gene fills it in. V is TRBV5-4 and J is TRBJ1-2; possibly TRBD1 for D (5 bases). This CDR3 has 14 amino acids. Looked up from germline, CDR1 is SGHNT and CDR2 is YYREEE (reference sequence). Trimming took off 6 bases at V and 2 bases at J, with 14 bases between the two ends. The CDR3 bases that were read are TGTGCCAGCACCCTCGACAGAAGCAACTATGGC. Its translation: CASTLDRSNYG. The whole CDR3 protein is CASTLDRSNYGYTF.

This clone appeared a few times. Coverage ceases 3 residues before the CDR3 finishes, and the germline J gene fills in the end. This rearrangement joins TRBV18 to TRBJ2-7; TRBD1 matches at 10 bases. Germline loops: CDR1 KGHSH, CDR2 LQKENI. CDR3 length: 17 residues. The V segment lost 2 bases and the J segment 5 bases; nucleotides outside the gene matches: 12. CDR3 bases read: TGTGCCAGCTCACCAACCGGGCCGGGACAGGGGCACCACGAG. This translates into CASSPTGPGQGHHE. Given in full, the CDR3 is CASSPTGPGQGHHEQYF.

The sequenced CDR3 bases are TGTGCCAGCGCCCGCCTCCGGGGGGGGTACACCGGGGAG. Translating it yields CASARLRGGYTGE. The entire CDR3 reads CASARLRGGYTGELFF. This chain links TRBV6-2 or TRBV6-3 with TRBJ2-2, with 8 bases matching TRBD2. With the read ending 3 residues before the CDR3 end, the germline J gene is used to fill in that end. CDR1 is MNHEY and CDR2 is SVGEGT in the germline V gene. J lost 3 bases, V lost 8 bases, and 11 bases had no gene match. The CDR3 spans 16 residues.

This clone has a handful of counts. The missing CDR3 end, 3 residues past where the read stops, is filled in from the germline J gene. This chain connects TRBV19 to TRBJ1-1; TRBD1 matches at 9 bases. Germline CDR1 reads LNHDA; CDR2 reads SQIVND (reference sequence). Trimming cost V 7 bases and J 5 bases; bases outside gene matches: 8. This CDR3 spans 14 amino acids. CDR3 sequence: CASTLTGGGTEAFF. CDR3 DNA, as far as it was read: TGTGCCAGTACCCTGACAGGGGGTGGGACTGAA. The whole variable domain, remainder taken from reference TRBV19 and TRBJ1-1, is DGGITQSPKYLFRKEGQNVTLSCEQNLNHDAMYWYRQDPGQGLRLIYYSQIVNDFQKGDIAEGYSVSREKKESFPLTVTSAQKNPTAFYLCASTLTGGGTEAFFGQGTRLTVV.

Worth noting for this clone: The read finishes 3 residues shy of the CDR3 end, and the germline J gene is used to complete it. The chain uses TRBV7-2 and TRBJ1-6; weak D call: TRBD1 (5 bases). Germline CDR1 SGHTA, CDR2 FQGNSA. Trimming removed 2 bases at V and 11 bases at J, with 13 bases between. This CDR3 comprises 14 residues. Partial CDR3 DNA: TGTGCCAGCAGCTTATTAGACGGGGGGACACCC. The encoded protein is CASSLLDGGTP. The complete CDR3 reads CASSLLDGGTPLHF.

This clone was seen many times. CDR3 in amino acids: CSARVTAGGYGYTF. Incomplete CDR3 DNA: TGCAGTGCTAGAGTTACAGCAGGGGGTTATGGC. V is TRBV20-1 and J is TRBJ1-2, with 7 positions matching TRBD1. The missing CDR3 end, 3 residues past where the read stops, is filled in from the germline J gene. The germline V gene has CDR1 DFQATT and CDR2 SNEGSKA (reference sequence). This CDR3 has 14 residues. V was clipped by 1 base and J by 5 bases; unmatched bases: 7.

In its sample, this clone was seen many times. The CDR3 end lies 3 residues beyond the end of the read and is filled in from the germline J gene. This chain links TRBV18 with TRBJ2-2; 8 nucleotides align to TRBD1. This CDR3 spans 15 amino acids. With V trimmed by 3 bases and J by 6 bases, 6 bases remained unmatched. The V gene's germline CDR1 is KGHSH and CDR2 LQKENI. Here the CDR3 reads CASSPRGQDSGELFF. CDR3 DNA (partial): TGTGCCAGCTCACCGAGGGGACAGGACTCCGGGGAG.

In regard to this clone: Coverage ceases 3 residues before the CDR3 finishes, and the germline J gene fills in the end. The V gene is TRBV29-1, the J gene TRBJ1-4, with unresolved D. V lost 6 bases to trimming and J lost 0 bases, with 8 bases between them. The CDR3 length is 13 residues. CDR1 is SQVTM, CDR2 ANQGSEA, per germline. The CDR3 region is CSVAHPTNEKLFF. Partial CDR3 DNA: TGCAGCGTGGCACATCCAACTAATGAAAAA.

Points on this clone: The sequenced fragment ends 3 residues before the CDR3 boundary, so the rest is inferred from the germline J gene. The chain uses TRBV30 and TRBJ1-2, with D maybe TRBD1 (5 bases). The CDR3 is 13 residues long. In germline, CDR1 is GTSNPN, CDR2 SVGIG (reference sequence). V was shortened by 8 bases and J by 3 bases, with 16 bases between the two germline ends. The CDR3 loop is CARTLGGYYGYTF. The part of the CDR3 DNA that was read is TGTGCCCGGACTTTGGGGGGGTACTATGGC.

For this clone: The read comes to an end 3 residues before the CDR3 does, leaving the germline J gene to fill in the end. This chain uses TRBV11-3 with TRBJ2-7; no definite D call. There are 14 residues in the CDR3. V was shortened by 1 base and J by 1 base, with 8 bases between the two germline ends. Germline lookup yields CDR1 SGHNT and CDR2 YENEEA. CDR3 DNA (partial): TGTGCCAGCAGCTTAGGTCTCTTATCCTACGAG. This gives the protein CASSLGLLSYE. The entire CDR3 is CASSLGLLSYEQYF.

Ten or more counts support this clone. The DNA ends 3 residues before the CDR3 does, and the rest of the CDR3 is filled in from the germline J gene. This sequence joins TRBV7-9 and TRBJ2-7; D not resolved. The CDR3 consists of 12 residues. Deletions cut 5 bases from V and 5 bases from J, with 10 bases between. Germline V gene lookup returns CDR1 SEHNR and CDR2 FQNEAQ (reference sequence). The DNA read from the CDR3 is TGTGCCAGCAGCCGATCCGGTAACGAG. Its protein product is CASSRSGNE. The whole CDR3 sequence reads CASSRSGNEQYF. Filled out from reference TRBV7-9 and TRBJ2-7, the complete variable domain reads DTGVSQNPRHKITKRGQNVTFRCDPISEHNRLYWYRQTLGQGPEFLTYFQNEAQLEKSRLLSDRFSAERPKGSFSTLEIQRTEQGDSAMYLCASSRSGNEQYFGPGTRLTVT.

In the case of this clone: Sequencing ends 3 residues short of the CDR3 end; the germline J gene provides the rest. This chain connects TRBV5-1 to TRBJ2-3, with D hard to call. The V end was cut by 0 bases, the J end by 0 bases, with 14 bases between. CDR3 length equals 17 residues. Looked up from germline, CDR1 is SGHRS and CDR2 is YFSETQ. The covered CDR3 bases are TGCGCCAGCAGCTTGGCCGGAACGACTTATAGCACAGATACG. Its protein is CASSLAGTTYSTDT. The complete CDR3 protein is CASSLAGTTYSTDTQYF.

This clone was counted at least ten times. The read terminates 3 residues before the CDR3 end, so the remaining end is supplied by the germline J gene. V usage is TRBV5-1 and J usage is TRBJ2-3; 13 bases agree with TRBD2. From germline, CDR1 is SGHRS and CDR2 YFSETQ. J lost 6 bases, V lost 4 bases, and 5 bases had no gene match. This CDR3 spans 15 amino acids. The sequenced part of the CDR3 DNA is TGCGCCAGCAGCACGGGACTAGCGGGACGCGATACG. The encoded protein is CASSTGLAGRDT. The whole CDR3 is CASSTGLAGRDTQYF.

This clone was counted a few times. The read ends 3 residues before the CDR3 terminus; that terminus is restored from the germline J gene. The V gene is TRBV5-1, the J gene TRBJ2-3; possibly TRBD2 for D (7 bases). The germline gives CDR1 SGHRS, CDR2 YFSETQ. Between the trimmed V and J ends, which lost 4 bases and 0 bases, there was a span of 12 bases. CDR3 size: 15 residues. CDR3 protein: CASSRGAASTDTQYF. Incomplete CDR3 DNA: TGCGCCAGCAGCCGGGGGGCAGCTAGCACAGATACG.

Concerning this clone itself: The read ends 3 residues shy of where the CDR3 ends; the end is completed using the germline J gene. This chain connects TRBV19 to TRBJ2-7; weak D call: TRBD2 (5 bases). The V end was cut by 4 bases, the J end by 6 bases, with 19 bases between. CDR3 size: 15 residues. In germline, CDR1 is LNHDA, CDR2 SQIVND (reference sequence). Incomplete CDR3 DNA: TGTGCCAGTAGTACGGGTTCCAGCGGTCTAAGCGAG. Protein product: CASSTGSSGLSE. In full, the CDR3 is CASSTGSSGLSEQYF.

In the case of this clone: The read ends 3 residues early relative to the CDR3; the germline J gene fills the gap. The rearrangement joins TRBV7-9 to TRBJ2-7; D is uncertain. The length of the CDR3 is 14 residues. Trimming pared 1 base from V and 1 base from J, leaving 8 bases between. CDR1 SEHNR and CDR2 FQNEAQ come from the germline V gene (reference sequence). The CDR3 bases that were read are TGTGCCAGCAGCTTAGGGGCCAGTTCCTACGAG. This codes for CASSLGASSYE. The whole CDR3 protein is CASSLGASSYEQYF.

This clone was observed a few times. The CDR3 goes on 3 residues after the read ends, and that part is filled in from the germline J gene. The chain couples TRBV7-2 to TRBJ1-3, with D possibly TRBD1 on 5 matching bases. Trimming left V 5 bases short and J 0 bases short, with 11 bases between. The CDR3 consists of 15 residues. CDR1 and CDR2 from the germline V gene are SGHTA and FQGNSA. The CDR3 spells CASSQRQLSGNTIYF. Incomplete CDR3 DNA: TGTGCCAGCAGCCAACGACAGCTCTCTGGAAACACC.

A remark on this clone: Read coverage stops 3 residues before the CDR3 terminus; the germline J gene supplies the remainder. V usage is TRBV11-3 and J usage is TRBJ1-2; 8 bases are a match to TRBD1. The CDR3 is made up of 14 amino acids. V shed 5 bases, J shed 7 bases, and the junction held 9 bases outside the gene matches. Germline CDR1 SGHNT, CDR2 YENEEA. CDR3 loop: CASSGDRRSIGYTF. The CDR3 bases that were read are TGTGCCAGCAGCGGGGACAGGAGATCCATTGGC.

This clone was seen more than once but under ten times. The CDR3 is cut off 3 residues early in the read; its end comes from the germline J gene. The chain has TRBV30 and TRBJ2-1; D is possibly TRBD1 (5 bases). This CDR3 contains 14 residues. V lost 5 bases to trimming and J lost 2 bases, with 13 bases between them. Germline CDR1 reads GTSNPN; CDR2 reads SVGIG (reference sequence). CDR3 region: CAWVSGRAYNEQFF. The covered CDR3 bases are TGTGCCTGGGTATCCGGCAGGGCCTACAATGAG.